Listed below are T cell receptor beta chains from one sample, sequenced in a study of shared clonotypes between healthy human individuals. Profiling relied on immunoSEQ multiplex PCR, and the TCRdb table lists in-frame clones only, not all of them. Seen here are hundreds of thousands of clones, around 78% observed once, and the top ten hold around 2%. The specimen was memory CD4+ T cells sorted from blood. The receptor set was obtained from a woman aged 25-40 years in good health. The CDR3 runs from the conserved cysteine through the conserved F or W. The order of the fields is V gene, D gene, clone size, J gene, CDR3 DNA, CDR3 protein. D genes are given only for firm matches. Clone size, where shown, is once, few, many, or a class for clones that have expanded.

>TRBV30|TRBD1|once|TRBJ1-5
TGTGCCTGGAGTGTACAGGGGGTTGAGTCGCAGCCCCAGCATTTT
CAWSVQGVESQPQHF
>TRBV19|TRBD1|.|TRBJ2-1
TGTGCCAGTAGTGGCACGCGACAGGGGTCCATGAGGAATGAGCAGTTCTTC
CASSGTRQGSMRNEQFF
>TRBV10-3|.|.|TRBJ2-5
TGTGCCATCAGTGAAAGGTCTGTACAAGAGACCCAGTACTTC
CAISERSVQETQYF
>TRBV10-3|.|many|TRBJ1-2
TGTGCCATCAGTGAGTCCGGGGACTATGGCTACACCTTC
CAISESGDYGYTF
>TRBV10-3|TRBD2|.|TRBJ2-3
TGTGCCATCAGTGCTGCGGGAGACAATACAGATACGCAGTATTTT
CAISAAGDNTDTQYF
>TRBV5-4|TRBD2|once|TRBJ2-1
TGTGCCAGCAGCCCGACTAGCGGGATTTCCAATGAGCAGTTCTTC
CASSPTSGISNEQFF
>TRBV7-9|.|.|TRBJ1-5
TGTGCCAGCAGCTTATGGGGATCCGGGACCCCCCAGCCCCAGCATTTT
CASSLWGSGTPQPQHF
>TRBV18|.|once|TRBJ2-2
TGTGCCAGCTCCTTTTCTAACACCGGGGAGCTGTTTTTT
CASSFSNTGELFF
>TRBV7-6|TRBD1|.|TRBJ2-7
TGTGCCAGCAGCTTAGGGGACAGCTACGAGCAGTACTTC
CASSLGDSYEQYF
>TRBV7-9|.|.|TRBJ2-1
TGTGCCAGCAGCTTTCCAGTGTACAGGAATGAGCAGTTCTTC
CASSFPVYRNEQFF
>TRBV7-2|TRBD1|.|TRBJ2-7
TGTGCCAGCAGCTCTGTGGGACAGGGGAAGGTGTACTTC
CASSSVGQGKVYF
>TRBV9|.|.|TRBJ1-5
TGTGCCAGCAGCGTAGCAGGGGGCAATCAGCCCCAGCATTTT
CASSVAGGNQPQHF
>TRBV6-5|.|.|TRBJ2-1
TGTGCCAGCAGCCGCCGGGACCTCTCCTACAATGAGCAGTTCTTC
CASSRRDLSYNEQFF
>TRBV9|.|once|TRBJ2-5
TGTGCCAGCAGCCCCCGGACTAATGGGGAAGAGACCCAGTACTTC
CASSPRTNGEETQYF
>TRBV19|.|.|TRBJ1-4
TGTGCCAGTAGTATCCGGGAGGGTAATGAAAAACTGTTTTTT
CASSIREGNEKLFF
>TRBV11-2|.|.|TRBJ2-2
TGTGCCAGCAGCCCACGGGTGACCGGGGAGCTGTTTTTT
CASSPRVTGELFF
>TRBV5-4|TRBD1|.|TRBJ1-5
TGTGCCAGCAGCTCGTTCCTGGGACAGGACAATCAGCCCCAGCATTTT
CASSSFLGQDNQPQHF
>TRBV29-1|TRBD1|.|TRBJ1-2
TGCAGCGTTGTACAGGGGGCAAGTGGTGGCTACACCTTC
CSVVQGASGGYTF
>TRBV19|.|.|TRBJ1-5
TGTGCCAGTAGTATAGCGGATCAGCCCCAGCATTTT
CASSIADQPQHF
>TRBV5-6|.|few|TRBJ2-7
TGTGCCAGCAGCGTCGTGGGGTACGAGCAGTACTTC
CASSVVGYEQYF
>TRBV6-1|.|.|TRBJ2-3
TGTGCCAGCAGCGGTGGGGAGGCAGATACGCAGTATTTT
CASSGGEADTQYF
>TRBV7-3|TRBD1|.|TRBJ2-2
TGTGCCAGCAGCCCTCGCAGGGGGCTGAACACCGGGGAGCTGTTTTTT
CASSPRRGLNTGELFF
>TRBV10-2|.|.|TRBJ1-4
TGCGCCAGCAGTGTTTCAGAAGCAACTAATGAAAAACTGTTTTTT
CASSVSEATNEKLFF
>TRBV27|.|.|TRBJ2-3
TGTGCCAGCAGTTTAAGTTCCCTCGGTAGCACAGATACGCAGTATTTT
CASSLSSLGSTDTQYF
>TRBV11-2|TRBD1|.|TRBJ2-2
TGTGCCAGCAGCTTCAGGCAGGGGGCAGCCACCGGGGAGCTGTTTTTT
CASSFRQGAATGELFF
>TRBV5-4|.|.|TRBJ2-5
TGTGCCAGCAGCCCACGAAGGTCCTGGGCGGGAGAGACCCAGTACTTC
CASSPRRSWAGETQYF
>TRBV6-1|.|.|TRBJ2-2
TGTGCCAGCAGTCCGAAGATTTCCCTGCCCGGGGAGCTGTTTTTT
CASSPKISLPGELFF
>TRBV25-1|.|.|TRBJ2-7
TGTGCCAGCAGCCCCAGCGGAGGGTTGGGCGAGCAGTACTTC
CASSPSGGLGEQYF
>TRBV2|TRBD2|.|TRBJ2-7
TGTGCCAGCAGTTTCAGCGGGAGCCCCTACGAGCAGTACTTC
CASSFSGSPYEQYF
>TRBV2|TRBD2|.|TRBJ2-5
TGTGCCAGCAGCAGACTAGCGGGAGGGCAAGAGACCCAGTACTTC
CASSRLAGGQETQYF
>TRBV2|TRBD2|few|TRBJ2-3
TGTGCCAGCGGCCGGGAGGGAACAGATACGCAGTATTTT
CASGREGTDTQYF
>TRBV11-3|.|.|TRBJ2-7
TGTGCCAGCAGCTTAGACAACATCGGGGAGCAGTACTTC
CASSLDNIGEQYF
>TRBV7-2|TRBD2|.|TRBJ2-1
TGTGCCAGCAGCTTAGAGTGGTCCGGCAGCGGGAGGGTTTATGAGCAGTTCTTC
CASSLEWSGSGRVYEQFF
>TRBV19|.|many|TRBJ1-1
TGTGCCAGTAGTATCGAGGGGATGAACACTGAAGCTTTCTTT
CASSIEGMNTEAFF
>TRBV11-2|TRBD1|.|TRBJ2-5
TGTGCCAGCAGCCCCAGCGGACCGGGACAGGAGTACTTC
CASSPSGPGQEYF
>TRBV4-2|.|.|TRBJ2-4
TGTGCCAGCAGCCAAGCATTAGGGGGGAACATTCAGTACTTC
CASSQALGGNIQYF
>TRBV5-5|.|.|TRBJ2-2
TGTGCCAGCAGCGAGACAGCTCAGAACACCGGGGAGCTGTTTTTT
CASSETAQNTGELFF
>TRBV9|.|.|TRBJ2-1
TGTGCCAGCAGCGTAGACACAACATCATACAATGAGCAGTTCTTC
CASSVDTTSYNEQFF